This T cell receptor (beta chain) comes out of a study of shared clonotypes between healthy human individuals. Study background: Every donor yielded three CD4 naive, three CD4 memory, two CD8 naive and one CD8 memory plate. Regarding the study as a whole: A generally larger estimated richness was seen in naive subsets than in memory subsets.

Original processing notes: Filtering was not the same, since immunoSEQ gave junction-only sequences without quality scores. Measured with immunoSEQ multiplex PCR; TCRdb has only the in-frame clones, and not every one. The V and J calls and clone size come from that table; D and trimming were worked out from the DNA. The data hold about 1.9 million clones, with 80% to 95% observed a single time. About this clone itself: Its antigen is not identified.

CD45RO-negative, CCR7-positively selected cells formed the naive CD8 fraction, excluding terminally differentiated effector memory CD45RA+ cells. All participating donors were Caucasian adults from Nashville, Tennessee. The CDR3 has 16 residues. From germline, CDR1 is MNHEY and CDR2 SMNVEV (reference sequence). V was pared by 5 bases and J by 1 base, with 15 bases between. The chain recombines TRBV27 with TRBJ2-4; perhaps TRBD2 as D (6 bases). The TCR comes from a man between 18 and 35 years old in good health. Some clones in this sample may be carry-over from other donors' samples. Sequenced: naive CD8+ T cells from PBMCs. In DNA, the CDR3 is TGTGCCAGCAGTCCGGGAGCCCAGAGGGCCAAAAACATTCAGTACTTC. It translates to CASSPGAQRAKNIQYF.